Below, 19 T cell receptor beta chains from the same sample are listed, as sequenced in a study of control samples from healthy donors and cancer patients. The protocol was immunoSEQ multiplex PCR, while the TCRdb copy is restricted to in-frame clones and leaves out a portion. The top ten hold about 3.4% of the sample, which has about 130,000 clones, about 88% seen once. Sequenced material: blood. These TCRs come from a man aged 45-65 years in good health.

V and J are TRBV5-4 and TRBJ1-4; the D gene is possibly TRBD1 (6 bases). Trimming shortened V by 3 bases and J by 4 bases, and 10 bases separated the two germline ends. CDR3 length: 14 residues. Germline CDR1 is SGHNT and CDR2 is YYREEE (reference sequence). The CDR3 loop reads CASSYRDNNEKLFF. CDR3 bases: TGTGCCAGCAGCTACCGGGACAATAATGAAAAACTGTTTTTT.

The chain couples TRBV5-1 to TRBJ2-5; TRBD1 might be the D (5 bases). The germline gives CDR1 SGHRS, CDR2 YFSETQ. The CDR3 spans 14 residues. Trimming removed 4 bases at V and 2 bases at J, with 12 bases between. The CDR3 region is CASSQGGRQETQYF. The CDR3 DNA reads as TGCGCCAGCAGCCAGGGTGGTCGGCAAGAGACCCAGTACTTC.

The sample holds one count of this clone. CDR3 nucleotides: TGTGCCAGCAGCCCGCACTCAGGGGGCTCCTCCTACGAGCAGTACTTC. Translating gives CASSPHSGGSSYEQYF. This chain uses TRBV7-2 with TRBJ2-7, with 8 bases lining up with TRBD1. V lost 5 bases to trimming and J lost 0 bases; unmatched junction nucleotides: 9. Germline CDR1 and CDR2: SGHTA and FQGNSA. This CDR3 contains 16 residues.

The CDR3 sequence is CASRTRGGNTIYF. CDR3 DNA sequence: TGTGCCAGCAGGACCAGGGGGGGAAACACCATATATTTT. V and J are TRBV6-5 and TRBJ1-3; TRBD1 matches at 7 bases. The CDR3 runs 13 residues. Germline CDR1 and CDR2: MNHEY and SVGAGI. With V trimmed by 6 bases and J by 4 bases, 3 bases remained unmatched.

The chain combines TRBV7-8 with TRBJ2-7, with 9 positions matching TRBD1. Germline trimming cut 9 bases from V and 3 bases from J; bases unmatched to any gene: 6. CDR1 and CDR2 from the germline V gene are SGHVS and FQNEAQ. The CDR3 has 13 residues. CDR3 loop: CASSRDRVYEQYF. In DNA, the CDR3 is TGTGCCAGTAGTCGGGACAGGGTCTACGAGCAGTACTTC.

This sequence joins TRBV19 and TRBJ2-7; the match to TRBD1 covers 7 bases. Germline CDR1 is LNHDA and CDR2 is SQIVND (reference sequence). After removal of 5 bases from V and 5 bases from J, the junction contained 3 bases not matched to a gene. The CDR3 is 12 amino acids. In nucleotides, the CDR3 is TGTGCCAGTAGTCGGGACAGAAACGAGCAGTACTTC. It is translated as CASSRDRNEQYF.

This chain joins TRBV3-1 (or the pseudogene TRBV3-2) and TRBJ1-2; 11 nucleotides line up with TRBD1. Trimming took 3 bases from V and 3 from J; bases not matched to a gene: 9. Per germline, CDR1 LGHDT and CDR2 YNNKEL (reference sequence). The CDR3 spans 17 residues. Written as DNA, the CDR3 is TGTGCCAGCAGCCACCCCCGGACAGGGGGCGCGGACTATGGCTACACCTTC. It codes for CASSHPRTGGADYGYTF.

V and J are TRBV3-1 (or the pseudogene TRBV3-2) and TRBJ1-6; no reliable D call. The germline V gene encodes CDR1 LGHDT and CDR2 YNNKEL (reference sequence). The CDR3 extends over 13 amino acids. V lost 2 bases to trimming and J lost 10 bases, with 9 bases between them. The CDR3 DNA follows: TGTGCCAGCAGCCAATCCCGCTGGTCACCCCTCCACTTT. This encodes CASSQSRWSPLHF.

This clone was picked up one time. The rearrangement uses TRBV9 and TRBJ1-6, with D tentatively TRBD1 (6 bases). V lost 1 base to trimming and J lost 8 bases, with 10 bases between them. This CDR3 has 14 amino acids. Per germline, CDR1 SGDLS and CDR2 YYNGEE. The CDR3 sequence is CASSVRQEDSPLHF. The CDR3 DNA is TGTGCCAGCAGCGTACGACAGGAAGATTCACCCCTCCACTTT.

The chain employs TRBV19 and TRBJ1-5; unclear D gene. The V gene lost 1 base and the J gene lost 3 bases, with 4 bases spanning the gap. The germline V gene encodes CDR1 LNHDA and CDR2 SQIVND (reference sequence). There are 13 residues in the CDR3. The CDR3 region is CASSIGYNQPQHF. In DNA form, the CDR3 reads TGTGCCAGTAGTATAGGTTACAATCAGCCCCAGCATTTT.

The count of this clone is one. The chain uses TRBV9 and TRBJ2-3; D is perhaps TRBD2 (6 bases). CDR1 and CDR2 from the germline V gene are SGDLS and YYNGEE. Trimming cost V 0 bases and J 4 bases, with 9 bases left between them. This CDR3 spans 14 amino acids. The CDR3 DNA sequence: TGTGCCAGCAGCGTAGGACTAGACCCAGATACGCAGTATTTT. Translating gives CASSVGLDPDTQYF.

The chain combines TRBV4-2 with TRBJ1-2, with 8 bases matching TRBD1. The germline V gene encodes CDR1 LGHNA and CDR2 YNFKEQ. This CDR3 comprises 14 residues. Trimming cost V 6 bases and J 6 bases; bases outside gene matches: 9. The CDR3 sequence is CASSYLGTGNGYTF. In DNA form, the CDR3 reads TGTGCCAGCAGTTACCTCGGGACAGGTAATGGCTACACCTTC.

The chain uses TRBV27 and TRBJ2-1; no firm D call. Per germline, CDR1 MNHEY and CDR2 SMNVEV (reference sequence). The length of the CDR3 is 16 residues. With 6 bases removed from V and 6 bases from J, the gap between germline ends came to 21 bases. The CDR3 here is CASSPTPDSHGNEQFF. In DNA form, the CDR3 reads TGTGCCAGCAGCCCCACGCCAGACTCACACGGCAATGAGCAGTTCTTC.

The CDR3: CASSLTQISPLHF. CDR3 nucleotides: TGTGCCAGCAGCCTGACCCAAATTTCACCCCTCCACTTT. The chain links TRBV7-2 to TRBJ1-6; no firm D call. CDR3 length equals 13 residues. The germline V gene has CDR1 SGHTA and CDR2 FQGNSA. V was trimmed by 5 bases and J by 9 bases, leaving 11 bases between them.

This clone has only one observation. The chain combines TRBV6-5 with TRBJ1-1; weak D call: TRBD1 (5 bases). Germline CDR1 MNHEY, CDR2 SVGAGI. This CDR3 comprises 15 residues. V lost 2 bases and J 4 bases, leaving 14 bases between the germline ends. CDR3 sequence (DNA): TGTGCCAGCAGTTACCCGGGGGGGGGTTCCACTGAAGCTTTCTTT. Protein product: CASSYPGGGSTEAFF.

This chain links TRBV5-4 with TRBJ2-5; 9 nucleotides line up with TRBD2. Unmatched junction bases numbered 7, after V lost 0 bases and J lost 4 bases. The V gene's germline CDR1 is SGHNT and CDR2 YYREEE (reference sequence). CDR3 length equals 16 residues. The CDR3 DNA reads TGTGCCAGCAGCTTGGCTCGCGGGGGGGCCGTAGAGACCCAGTACTTC. Its protein is CASSLARGGAVETQYF.

The gene calls are TRBV6-5 and TRBJ2-3; D might be TRBD1 (5 bases). CDR1 is MNHEY, CDR2 SVGAGI, per germline. Trimming stripped 7 bases from V and 0 bases from J, with 11 bases between. CDR3 length: 14 amino acids. CDR3 protein: CASTSGPSTDTQYF. As DNA, the CDR3 is TGTGCCAGCACCTCAGGGCCGAGCACAGATACGCAGTATTTT.

V gene TRBV3-1 (or the pseudogene TRBV3-2) combines with J gene TRBJ1-2, with D hard to call. CDR3 size: 12 residues. Trimming stripped 5 bases from V and 8 bases from J, with 12 bases between. Germline V CDR1 and CDR2: LGHDT, YNNKEL (reference sequence). CDR3 DNA: TGTGCCAGCAGCTCCCGGACCTTGGGCTACACCTTC. It specifies CASSSRTLGYTF.

This clone showed up just once. The V gene is TRBV6-5, the J gene TRBJ2-3; possibly TRBD1 for D (5 bases). CDR3 length: 14 amino acids. Trimming left V 6 bases short and J 4 bases short, with 14 bases between. CDR1 MNHEY and CDR2 SVGAGI come from the germline V gene. CDR3 nucleotide sequence: TGTGCCAGCAGGGCAGGGCAGCTGGCAGATACGCAGTATTTT. Its protein product is CASRAGQLADTQYF.